The sequence of this TCR beta chain was determined in a study of OX40 agonist ivuxolimab in advanced cancers. Study details: Three dose-escalation patients had partial responses: one with hepatocellular carcinoma and two with cutaneous melanoma.

As for this clone: The antigen is not known.

Study-level findings and limits: More expanded clones were seen, on average, in CD8+ T cells than in CD4+. It was also the case that some nonresponders had low normalized T-cell clonal expansion.

Clones were read by immunoSEQ multiplex PCR, and TCRdb kept only the in-frame ones, dropping some. The data contain roughly 59,000 clones, about 87% of them seen just once; the ten biggest clones take up approximately 2%. Germline CDR1 is SGHRS and CDR2 is YFSETQ. The ends lost 4 bases at V and 2 bases at J; junction bases unmatched: 4. This CDR3 spans 14 amino acids. The chain recombines TRBV5-1 with TRBJ2-7, with 9 bases lining up with TRBD1. This TCR was recovered from an adult with an advanced solid tumor such as melanoma, head and neck, liver or kidney cancer. Source: CD4+ or CD8+ T cells sorted from blood, taken in a trial of the OX40 agonist ivuxolimab. CDR3: CASSRDRDAYEQYF. The CDR3 DNA follows: TGCGCCAGCAGCCGGGACAGGGATGCCTACGAGCAGTACTTC.